The rows below give T cell receptor beta chains drawn from one sample of a study of beta chain features in type 1 diabetes. The method was immunoSEQ multiplex PCR; TCRdb's version includes in-frame clones alone and lacks a portion of them. The table includes hundreds of thousands of clones, about 14% detected once. The material sequenced was naive CD4+ T cells from blood. The receptors shown here come from a man between 18 and 35 years old with type 1 diabetes. Each CDR3 is given with its conserved first and last residue. A D gene is named only where the DNA matches it firmly. Only some rows state a clone size, as once, few, many or a class for expanded clones.

v_call	d_call	j_call	clone_size	cdr3_nt	cdr3_aa
TRBV6-5	-	TRBJ2-5	-	TGTGCCAGCAGTGACATATTACAAGAGACCCAGTACTTC	CASSDILQETQYF
TRBV30	TRBD2	TRBJ2-7	-	TGTGCCTGGAGTGCCTTGCGGGAGACCTACGAGCAGTACTTC	CAWSALRETYEQYF
TRBV2	-	TRBJ2-5	-	TGTGCCAGCAGCAAACAGGTGGGAGAGACCCAGTACTTC	CASSKQVGETQYF
TRBV5-1	TRBD1	TRBJ1-5	few	TGCGCCAGCAGCTTACAGGGGGAAGATCAGCCCCAGCATTTT	CASSLQGEDQPQHF
TRBV10-2	-	TRBJ1-2	-	TGCGCCAGCAGTGAGTCTTACGCACCTGCTAACTATGGCTACACCTTC	CASSESYAPANYGYTF
TRBV2	-	TRBJ1-6	-	TGTGCCAGCAGTGTAGATGGGCCCCTCCACTTT	CASSVDGPLHF
TRBV11-2	-	TRBJ2-7	few	TGTGCCAGCAGCCGCAAGGGACTGGCAGCGGACGAGCAGTACTTC	CASSRKGLAADEQYF
TRBV9	-	TRBJ1-2	-	TGTGCCAGCAGCGTATTTGAGGGGGAAGTTGGGAGTGGCTACACCTTC	CASSVFEGEVGSGYTF
TRBV29-1	TRBD2	TRBJ2-1	few	TGCAGCGTTCAAACTAGCGGGGGGTTCCTGAGCTCCTACAATGAGCAGTTCTTC	CSVQTSGGFLSSYNEQFF
TRBV5-6	-	TRBJ1-1	-	TGTGCCAGCAGCTTGCGGACTGAAGCTTTCTTT	CASSLRTEAFF
TRBV30	TRBD1	TRBJ2-1	few	TGTGCCTGGAGTGTATTGGGGGACAGGGGTAATGAGCAGTTCTTC	CAWSVLGDRGNEQFF
TRBV16	TRBD1	TRBJ1-1	few	TGTGCCAGCAGCCGCTTCCCGGGACAGGAGAATGAAGCTTTCTTT	CASSRFPGQENEAFF
TRBV4-1	-	TRBJ1-2	-	TGCGCCAGCAGCCAAGATTCGGCCAGGGGAAACTATGGCTACACCTTC	CASSQDSARGNYGYTF
TRBV27	-	TRBJ2-7	-	TGTGCCAGCAGTTTGGGGGGGACATCCTCCTACGAGCAGTACTTC	CASSLGGTSSYEQYF
TRBV10-3	-	TRBJ1-1	few	TGTGCCATCAGTGAGGCGACATTCAAGTTACGGACTGAAGCTTTCTTT	CAISEATFKLRTEAFF
TRBV6-5	TRBD1	TRBJ1-1	few	TGTGCCAGCAGTTACACAGGGGGGATGAACACTGAAGCTTTCTTT	CASSYTGGMNTEAFF
TRBV2	-	TRBJ2-5	few	TGTGCCTCCGCCGGGGCGCAAGAGACCCAGTACTTC	CASAGAQETQYF
TRBV9	-	TRBJ2-1	-	TGTGCCAGCAGCGTAGCGCCGCCCTACAATGAGCAGTTCTTC	CASSVAPPYNEQFF
TRBV5-1	-	TRBJ2-7	-	TGCGCCAGCAGCCCCGGGCCCCCCTACGAGCAGTACTTC	CASSPGPPYEQYF
TRBV5-4	-	TRBJ1-2	-	TGTGCCAGCAGCTTGTCAGGGACGAGAGCTAACTATGGCTACACCTTC	CASSLSGTRANYGYTF
TRBV11-2	-	TRBJ2-5	few	TGTGCCAGCAGCTTTGCGGGGGCCAAAGAGACCCAGTACTTC	CASSFAGAKETQYF
TRBV2	-	TRBJ1-2	few	TGTGCCAGCAGGGGGTCTGAGGGTTACTATGGCTACACCTTC	CASRGSEGYYGYTF
TRBV30	-	TRBJ1-3	-	TGTGCCTGGAATCCGGGCCCCTCTGGAAACACCATATATTTT	CAWNPGPSGNTIYF
TRBV7-2	-	TRBJ2-1	-	TGTGCCAGCAGCTTAGTACCCGGGGCCTACAATGAGCAGTTCTTC	CASSLVPGAYNEQFF
TRBV11-3	-	TRBJ2-1	few	TGTGCCAGCAGCTTAGGTAATGAGCAGTTCTTC	CASSLGNEQFF
TRBV5-1	-	TRBJ2-5	-	TGCGCCAGCAGCTCCCTTGGAGAGACCCAGTACTTC	CASSSLGETQYF
TRBV6-1	-	TRBJ2-5	-	TGTGCCAGCAGTCCCAGGACCAGGGAAGAGACCCAGTACTTC	CASSPRTREETQYF
TRBV30	-	TRBJ2-5	-	TGTGCCTCCACGGACAGGGAGGGGGACGGAGAGACCCAGTACTTC	CASTDREGDGETQYF
TRBV28	TRBD1	TRBJ1-2	-	TGTGCCAGCTGGGAACCCGGGACAGGCGGCCAGCACACCTTC	CASWEPGTGGQHTF
TRBV6-1	-	TRBJ2-5	few	TGTGCCAGCAGTACCCAACGTAACGGGCGGGAGACCCAGTACTTC	CASSTQRNGRETQYF
TRBV30	-	TRBJ1-1	-	TGTGCCTGGAGTTTGGACTATCTAGGGGCTTTCTTT	CAWSLDYLGAFF
TRBV30	-	TRBJ1-2	few	TGTGCCTGGACCCCACAGGGTACCTACTACACCTTC	CAWTPQGTYYTF
TRBV5-1	-	TRBJ1-5	-	TGCGCCAGCAGCGTGGACAGTCATCAGCCCCAGCATTTT	CASSVDSHQPQHF
TRBV6-1	-	TRBJ1-4	-	TGTGCCAGCAGTGAAGTAGGGTCCGTGGAGGAAAAACTGTTTTTT	CASSEVGSVEEKLFF
TRBV7-2	-	TRBJ1-2	-	TGTGCCAGCAGCTTACTGGGGATCTTCTCGGCGGGCTACACCTTC	CASSLLGIFSAGYTF
TRBV7-2	TRBD1	TRBJ1-4	-	TGTGCCAGCAGCGGGAGGACAGGGGTAAATGAAAAACTGTTTTTT	CASSGRTGVNEKLFF
TRBV6-4	-	TRBJ2-3	-	TGTGCCAGCAGTGACACATACAGGGGGGGTACGCAGTATTTT	CASSDTYRGGTQYF